This T cell receptor (beta chain) came from a study of T cells after yellow fever vaccination. The CDR3 has 15 residues. In germline, CDR1 is SGHRS, CDR2 YFSETQ. Trimming removed 3 bases from V and 4 bases from J; junction bases left unmatched: 8. TCRdb re-called the 5' RACE reads through MiXCR, storing one row per CDR3 protein. This sample carries roughly 170,000 distinct CDR3 sequences, over 7% of them seen once, and the ten largest clones take under 40%. The receptor was derived from a man younger than 35 who received the YFV17D yellow fever vaccine. The source material was CD8+ T cells sorted from PBMCs, sampled 45 days after the yellow fever booster vaccination. The J gene is TRBJ2-7, the V gene TRBV5-1; TRBD2 aligns across 9 bases. CDR3 coding DNA: TGCGCCAGCAGCTCCGAGTCGCTAGCGGGATACGAGCAGTACTTC. This translates into CASSSESLAGYEQYF.